The 9 T cell receptor beta chains in this list originate from one sample, sequenced in a study of OX40 agonist ivuxolimab in advanced cancers. Measured with immunoSEQ multiplex PCR; TCRdb has only the in-frame clones, and not every one. Of tens of thousands of clones in the sample, 75% to 90% were seen once. This specimen consisted of CD4+ or CD8+ T cells sorted from blood, obtained in a trial of the OX40 agonist ivuxolimab. The receptors originated from an adult with an advanced solid tumor such as melanoma, head and neck, liver or kidney cancer.

Written as DNA, the CDR3 is TGTGCCAGCAGTGTGGAGGGGGGCCTAGCGGGAGAGACCCAGTACTTC. Translation: CASSVEGGLAGETQYF. The chain is built from TRBV6-1 and TRBJ2-5, with TRBD2 matching 8 bases. The length of the CDR3 is 16 residues. V dropped 4 bases and J dropped 4; count of bases not matched to a gene: 11. Germline V lookup: CDR1 MNHNS, CDR2 SASEGT.

V usage is TRBV19 and J usage is TRBJ1-5, with D possibly matching TRBD1 (5 bases). Trimming cost V 2 bases and J 7 bases, with 15 bases left between them. Germline values: CDR1 LNHDA, CDR2 SQIVND (reference sequence). The CDR3 extends over 15 amino acids. The CDR3 DNA reads TGTGCCAGTAGTATACAGGGCGGACGGGGCCAGCCCCAGCATTTT. Residues: CASSIQGGRGQPQHF.

The chain links TRBV28 to TRBJ2-7, with a possible D match to TRBD2 (6 bases). The germline V gene has CDR1 MDHEN and CDR2 SYDVKM. The germline V and J ends were trimmed by 5 bases and 3 bases, with 14 bases remaining between them. The length of the CDR3 is 14 residues. CDR3 sequence: CASSEWGEIYEQYF. CDR3 nucleotides: TGTGCCAGCAGTGAATGGGGGGAAATCTACGAGCAGTACTTC. Together with reference TRBV28 and TRBJ2-7, the CDR3 gives the full variable domain: DVKVTQSSRYLVKRTGEKVFLECVQDMDHENMFWYRQDPGLGLRLIYFSYDVKMKEKGDIPEGYSVSREKKERFSLILESASTNQTSMYLCASSEWGEIYEQYFGPGTRLTVT.

DNA of the CDR3: TGTGCCAGCTCACCACCTGAGCGGACAGGGGTAGGCTACACCTTC. It specifies CASSPPERTGVGYTF. The chain has TRBV18 and TRBJ1-2; 9 bases are a match to TRBD1. CDR1 is KGHSH and CDR2 is LQKENI in the germline V gene. Germline trimming cut 0 bases from V and 8 bases from J; bases unmatched to any gene: 7. This CDR3 is 15 amino acids long.

J is TRBJ2-1 and V is TRBV7-3, with D possibly being TRBD2 (7 bases). The germline CDR1 and CDR2 sequences are SGHTA and FQGTGA. V lost 6 bases, J lost 5 bases, and 20 bases lay in between. This CDR3 has 16 residues. The CDR3 coding sequence is TGTGCCAGCAGTCGAAGGGGGGGCTTCGTTAACAATGAGCAGTTCTTC. This codes for CASSRRGGFVNNEQFF.

The chain uses TRBV7-6 and TRBJ2-2; D is uncertain. Germline V gives CDR1 SGHVS, CDR2 FNYEAQ. With 1 base removed from V and 0 bases from J, the gap between germline ends came to 9 bases. The CDR3 extends over 16 amino acids. For the CDR3, the DNA is TGTGCCAGCAGCTTAGGGACCCGCGCGAACACCGGGGAGCTGTTTTTT. Translation: CASSLGTRANTGELFF.

V and J are TRBV5-5 and TRBJ2-5; tentative D call: TRBD1 (5 bases). CDR3 length equals 15 residues. Germline CDR1 and CDR2: SGHKS and YYEKEE (reference sequence). Trimming shortened V by 4 bases and J by 5 bases, and 18 bases separated the two germline ends. The CDR3 reads CASSALPGLEETQYF. The CDR3, as DNA: TGTGCCAGCAGCGCACTACCAGGGTTGGAGGAGACCCAGTACTTC.

The rearrangement joins TRBV9 to TRBJ2-3, with 9 bases aligning to TRBD2. The CDR3 contains 16 residues. The trim removed 3 bases at V and 3 bases at J, leaving 8 bases unmatched. From germline, CDR1 is SGDLS and CDR2 YYNGEE. The CDR3: CASSGRGGVRTDTQYF. In nucleotides, the CDR3 is TGTGCCAGCAGCGGACGCGGGGGGGTTAGAACAGATACGCAGTATTTT.

The chain carries TRBV7-2 and TRBJ1-2; no clear D. The CDR3 runs to 13 residues. CDR1 is SGHTA, CDR2 FQGNSA, per germline. V lost 8 bases and J lost 5, with 15 bases in between. The CDR3 nucleotides are TGTGCCAGCTCCCCTCACAGCGGATATGGCTACACCTTC. It codes for CASSPHSGYGYTF. The full variable domain, in which reference TRBV7-2 and TRBJ1-2 provide the parts outside the CDR3, is GAGVSQSPSNKVTEKGKDVELRCDPISGHTALYWYRQSLGQGLEFLIYFQGNSAPDKSGLPSDRFSAERTGGSVSTLTIQRTQQEDSAVYLCASSPHSGYGYTFGSGTRLTVV.